These T cell receptor beta chains were read from a single sample in a study of PD-L1 blockade in urothelial cancer. This table comes from immunoSEQ multiplex PCR, and its TCRdb copy is limited to in-frame clones, with some not included. The sample records about 50,000 clones, approximately 90% being singletons. The material was PBMCs, obtained around atezolizumab (anti-PD-L1) treatment. The receptors shown here come from a woman aged 60-75 years with urothelial cancer. Both conserved end residues are part of each CDR3. The D gene is left open where the match is weak. Rows may omit the clone size; those that give it use once, few, many or a size class.

V	D	size	J	length	DNA	CDR3
TRBV6-5	TRBD1	few	TRBJ1-2	15	TGTGCCAGCAGTTACGCCCGGGACAGCTATGGCGGCTACACCTTC	CASSYARDSYGGYTF
TRBV10-2	TRBD1	.	TRBJ2-7	14	TGCGCCAGCAGTTTTGGGACAGCCACCTACGAGCAGTACTTC	CASSFGTATYEQYF
TRBV2	.	few	TRBJ1-5	12	TGTGCCAGCAGGGGAGGGGATCAGCCCCAGCATTTT	CASRGGDQPQHF
TRBV6-5	.	.	TRBJ1-2	14	TGTGCCAGCAGTTTCCGTCAGGCCTACTATGGCTACACCTTC	CASSFRQAYYGYTF
TRBV5-4	.	.	TRBJ2-4	15	TGTGCCAGCAGCTCCGGAGGGGCGACCAAAAACATTCAGTACTTC	CASSSGGATKNIQYF
TRBV28	.	.	TRBJ1-5	11	TGTGCCAGCAGCCTTAATCAGCCCCAGCATTTT	CASSLNQPQHF
TRBV7-8	TRBD1	few	TRBJ1-5	16	TGTGCCAGCAGTACCGGAACCGGGACAGGGGTTCAGCCCCAGCATTTT	CASSTGTGTGVQPQHF
TRBV27	TRBD2	.	TRBJ2-1	15	TGTGCCAGCAGCCCCCTAGCGGGACCCTACAATGAGCAGTTCTTC	CASSPLAGPYNEQFF
TRBV5-1	.	.	TRBJ1-2	16	TGCGCCAGCAGCTTGGGGGGGGACGGAGCCTTCTATGGCTACACCTTC	CASSLGGDGAFYGYTF
TRBV19	.	.	TRBJ2-1	11	TGTGCCAGTAGTACAGGATATGAGCAGTTCTTC	CASSTGYEQFF
TRBV7-9	.	few	TRBJ2-7	14	TGTGCCAGCAGCTTAGCGGGAGAGGCCTACGAGCAGTACTTC	CASSLAGEAYEQYF
TRBV5-6	.	.	TRBJ1-2	17	TGTGCCAGCAGCTTGGGTGGCCAGGGTTATAGGGGCTATGGCTACACCTTC	CASSLGGQGYRGYGYTF
TRBV28	TRBD1	.	TRBJ1-5	19	TGTGCCAGCAGTTTACCGAGTCTAGCGGGACAGGGGGGAAATCAGCCCCAGCATTTT	CASSLPSLAGQGGNQPQHF
TRBV19	TRBD1	.	TRBJ2-7	13	TGTGCCAGTAGCCGGACAGGTCTCTACGAGCAGTACTTC	CASSRTGLYEQYF
TRBV11-2	TRBD1	.	TRBJ1-1	18	TGTGCCAGCAGCTTATATGGACAGGGGGCGACTATGAACACTGAAGCTTTCTTT	CASSLYGQGATMNTEAFF
TRBV4-1	TRBD1	.	TRBJ1-2	14	TGCGCCAGCAGCCAAGGAAGGACAGGGCATGGCTACACCTTC	CASSQGRTGHGYTF
TRBV19	.	.	TRBJ1-5	15	TGTGCCAGTAGTATTAAGGGGATTGGGAATCAGCCCCAGCATTTT	CASSIKGIGNQPQHF
TRBV11-2	TRBD1	.	TRBJ2-1	17	TGTGCCAGCAGCTTGAATCCCGACAGGGTCTCCTACAATGAGCAGTTCTTC	CASSLNPDRVSYNEQFF
TRBV7-6	.	.	TRBJ2-1	15	TGTGCCAGCAGCCCAGGGGTAACGGTGGACAATGAGCAGTTCTTC	CASSPGVTVDNEQFF
TRBV6-5	TRBD1	.	TRBJ1-2	12	TGTGCCAGCAGTAGGACAGGAGATGGCTACACCTTC	CASSRTGDGYTF
TRBV19	.	.	TRBJ2-7	12	TGTGCCAGTAGTACCCCGTCCTACGAGCAGTACTTC	CASSTPSYEQYF
TRBV14	TRBD2	.	TRBJ2-4	14	TGTGCCAGCAGCCTACTAGCGGGGGGAAACATTCAGTACTTC	CASSLLAGGNIQYF
TRBV7-9	.	.	TRBJ1-2	16	TGTGCCAGCAGCTTAATCGGGGGGCGCGTTGGCTATGGCTACACCTTC	CASSLIGGRVGYGYTF
TRBV25-1	TRBD2	.	TRBJ2-1	16	TGTGCCAGCAGTTTAGGGGGGACTAGTGCCTACAATGAGCAGTTCTTC	CASSLGGTSAYNEQFF
TRBV5-4	.	.	TRBJ1-4	16	TGTGCCAGCAGTCTTGATACGAACAGTCCTAATGAAAAACTGTTTTTT	CASSLDTNSPNEKLFF
TRBV7-2	TRBD2	.	TRBJ2-7	15	TGTGCCAGCAGCCGCCGGACTAGCGGCCTCTACGAGCAGTACTTC	CASSRRTSGLYEQYF
TRBV19	TRBD2	once	TRBJ2-7	16	TGTGCCAGTAGTAACGGGGCTAGCGGGGACAACTACGAGCAGTACTTC	CASSNGASGDNYEQYF
TRBV19	TRBD1	.	TRBJ2-3	16	TGTGCCAGTAGTATCGGGACAGAATCTTTGTCAGATACGCAGTATTTT	CASSIGTESLSDTQYF
TRBV9	.	.	TRBJ2-7	13	TGTGCCAGCAGCGTAGCCGACAGCTACGAGCAGTACTTC	CASSVADSYEQYF
TRBV6-5	TRBD2	.	TRBJ2-5	13	TGTGCCAGCAGCTTAGCGGGGAGAGAGACCCAGTACTTC	CASSLAGRETQYF
TRBV27	TRBD1	.	TRBJ1-4	17	TGTGCCAGCAGTCCATGGACAGGACCTAGTCAAAATGAAAAACTGTTTTTT	CASSPWTGPSQNEKLFF
TRBV7-2	TRBD1	.	TRBJ2-5	15	TGTGCCAGCAGCGGCGGGACAGGGAACCAAGAGACCCAGTACTTC	CASSGGTGNQETQYF
TRBV5-1	TRBD2	.	TRBJ2-3	17	TGCGCCAGCAGCTTTGTCCCTAGCGGACTTAGCACAGATACGCAGTATTTT	CASSFVPSGLSTDTQYF
TRBV10-1	TRBD2	.	TRBJ2-3	14	TGCGCCAGCAGGGATAGCGGGAGTTCAGATACGCAGTATTTT	CASRDSGSSDTQYF
TRBV11-3	.	.	TRBJ1-5	15	TGTGCCAGCAGCTTAGAAGGGGGAGCGAATCAGCCCCAGCATTTT	CASSLEGGANQPQHF
TRBV5-4	.	.	TRBJ2-3	15	TGTGCCAGCAGCTTGGAACGGTCAAGCACAGATACGCAGTATTTT	CASSLERSSTDTQYF
TRBV2	TRBD1	.	TRBJ1-5	15	TGTGCCAGCAGGCTTATGGGACAGGGCGATCAGCCCCAGCATTTT	CASRLMGQGDQPQHF
TRBV19	TRBD1	.	TRBJ2-3	15	TGTGCCAGTAGTCCGGGACAGACTAGCACAGATACGCAGTATTTT	CASSPGQTSTDTQYF
TRBV4-3	TRBD2	.	TRBJ2-7	17	TGCGCCAGCAGCCAAGATCTCGCAACTAGCGGGACCTACGAGCAGTACTTC	CASSQDLATSGTYEQYF
TRBV4-2	.	few	TRBJ1-2	15	TGTGCCAGCAGCCAAGATTGGGGAGGGAACTATGGCTACACCTTC	CASSQDWGGNYGYTF
TRBV6-5	.	once	TRBJ2-7	11	TGTGCCAGCAGTAGGGGCTACGAGCAGTACTTC	CASSRGYEQYF
TRBV5-1	TRBD2	.	TRBJ2-5	15	TGCGCCAGCAGCCGACTAGCGGGGGGTCCCAAGACCCAGTACTTC	CASSRLAGGPKTQYF
TRBV5-1	TRBD1	.	TRBJ2-7	13	TGCGCCAGCAGCCGGACAGGGGTGTACGAGCAGTACTTC	CASSRTGVYEQYF
TRBV19	.	.	TRBJ2-7	14	TGTGCCAGTAGTATGCGTCGGACTTGGAACGAGCAGTACTTC	CASSMRRTWNEQYF
TRBV6-5	TRBD1	few	TRBJ1-5	15	TGTGCCAGCAGTTATCTTCGACAGGGAGTTCAGCCCCAGCATTTT	CASSYLRQGVQPQHF
TRBV19	.	.	TRBJ2-6	14	TGTGCCAGTAGTACAGGGATCGGGGCCAACGTCCTGACTTTC	CASSTGIGANVLTF
TRBV4-3	.	.	TRBJ2-1	22	TGCGCCAGCAGCCAAGAAGGAGAGGGGGCGATCGCGCGGGGAGGTGGCCCCAATGAGCAGTTCTTC	CASSQEGEGAIARGGGPNEQFF
TRBV2	.	.	TRBJ1-5	15	TGTGCCAGCAGTGAGGGGGCAGGGCGCAATCAGCCCCAGCATTTT	CASSEGAGRNQPQHF
TRBV5-1	.	.	TRBJ2-5	13	TGCGCCAGCACTACCAAGAACCAAGAGACCCAGTACTTC	CASTTKNQETQYF
TRBV18	TRBD2	.	TRBJ2-1	17	TGTGCCAGCTCACTAGCGGGAGGGCTTGTGGACAACGATGAGCAGTTCTTC	CASSLAGGLVDNDEQFF
TRBV9	TRBD2	.	TRBJ2-7	15	TGTGCCAGCAGCGTAGGTGCTAGCGGGAGTAACGAGCAGTACTTC	CASSVGASGSNEQYF
TRBV29-1	TRBD2	.	TRBJ2-7	16	TGCAGCGTTGAAGGACCCCTCGGGGGGGGGTCTAGGGAGCAGTACTTC	CSVEGPLGGGSREQYF
TRBV7-3	.	.	TRBJ2-5	13	TGTGCCAGCAGCTCACAGTCCCAAGAGACCCAGTACTTC	CASSSQSQETQYF
TRBV19	.	.	TRBJ2-7	14	TGTGCCAGTAGTATGGTCAGGGGTCTAGACGAGCAGTACTTC	CASSMVRGLDEQYF
TRBV18	TRBD1	.	TRBJ1-2	14	TGTGCCAGCTCACTGGACAGGGACCTAATCGGCTACACCTTC	CASSLDRDLIGYTF